This T cell receptor (beta chain) stems from a study of cytomegalovirus exposure and HLA in healthy donors. General study findings and limits: In a later analysis, TCR association rates varied by HLA locus: DRB1 most, HLA-C fewest. A link between a missense DCLRE1C variant and TCR beta V- and J-gene trimming emerged from a later analysis. Across donors, presence/absence analyses took sequencing depth to be roughly uniform.

It was with 60 Vbeta and 13 Jbeta primers that the PCR ran. The assay was immunoSEQ multiplex PCR, and TCRdb's table has in-frame clones only and misses some. This sample yields roughly 100,000 clones, of which approximately 69% are seen a single time; roughly 3.2% belongs to the top ten. This clone was observed a few times. The antigen remains undetermined. CDR3 length: 14 residues. The V gene's germline CDR1 is SGHVS and CDR2 FQNEAQ. V lost 7 bases and J 4 bases, leaving 14 bases between the germline ends. Sequenced: PBMCs. The clonotype comes from a man aged 30-40 years in good health and CMV-seronegative. The chain carries TRBV7-8 and TRBJ1-5, with D perhaps TRBD1 (5 bases). Here the CDR3 DNA reads TGTGCCAGCACGGTAAAGGGGCATAATCAGCCCCAGCATTTT. Its translation: CASTVKGHNQPQHF. Based on the CDR3 plus reference TRBV7-8 and TRBJ1-5, the full variable domain is GAGVSQSPRYKVAKRGQDVALRCDPISGHVSLFWYQQALGQGPEFLTYFQNEAQLDKSGLPSDRFFAERPEGSVSTLKIQRTQQEDSAVYLCASTVKGHNQPQHFGDGTRLSIL.